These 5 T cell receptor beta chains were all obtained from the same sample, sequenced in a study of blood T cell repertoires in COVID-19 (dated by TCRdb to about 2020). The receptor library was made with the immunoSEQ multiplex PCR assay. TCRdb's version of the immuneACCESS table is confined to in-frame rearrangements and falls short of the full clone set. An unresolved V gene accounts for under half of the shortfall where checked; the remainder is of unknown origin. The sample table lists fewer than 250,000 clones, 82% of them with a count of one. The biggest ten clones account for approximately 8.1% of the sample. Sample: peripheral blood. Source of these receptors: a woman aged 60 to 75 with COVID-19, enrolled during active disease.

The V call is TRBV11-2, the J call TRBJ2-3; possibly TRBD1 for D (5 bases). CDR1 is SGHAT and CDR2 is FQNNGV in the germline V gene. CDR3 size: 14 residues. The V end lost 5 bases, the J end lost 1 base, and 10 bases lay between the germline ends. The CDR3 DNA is TGTGCCAGCAGCCCCCCGACAGGCACAGATACGCAGTATTTT. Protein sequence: CASSPPTGTDTQYF.

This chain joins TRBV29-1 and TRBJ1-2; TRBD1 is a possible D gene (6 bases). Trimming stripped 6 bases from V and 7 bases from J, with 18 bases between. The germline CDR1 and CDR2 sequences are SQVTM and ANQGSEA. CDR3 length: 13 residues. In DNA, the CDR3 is TGCAGCGTGGCAAGGGGGGGCGAAAGTGGCTACACCTTC. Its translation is CSVARGGESGYTF.

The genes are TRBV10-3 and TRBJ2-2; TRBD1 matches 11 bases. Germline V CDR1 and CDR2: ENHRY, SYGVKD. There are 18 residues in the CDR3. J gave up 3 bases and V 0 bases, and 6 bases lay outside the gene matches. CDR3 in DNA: TGTGCCATCAGTGAGTCCGGACAGGGGGCGCGGTACACCGGGGAGCTGTTTTTT. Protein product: CAISESGQGARYTGELFF.

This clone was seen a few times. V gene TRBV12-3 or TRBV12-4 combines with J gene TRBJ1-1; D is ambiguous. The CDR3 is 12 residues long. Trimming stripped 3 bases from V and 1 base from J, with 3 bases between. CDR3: CASSFWNTEAFF. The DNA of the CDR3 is TGTGCCAGCAGTTTCTGGAACACTGAAGCTTTCTTT.

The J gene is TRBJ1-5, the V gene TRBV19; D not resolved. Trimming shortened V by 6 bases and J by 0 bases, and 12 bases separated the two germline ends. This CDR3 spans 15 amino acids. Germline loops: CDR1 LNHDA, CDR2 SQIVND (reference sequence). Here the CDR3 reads CASRMETVSNQPQHF. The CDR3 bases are TGTGCCAGTAGAATGGAGACGGTTAGCAATCAGCCCCAGCATTTT.